These T cell receptor beta chains were read from a single sample in a study of cytomegalovirus exposure and HLA in healthy donors. TCRdb's table, derived via immunoSEQ multiplex PCR, lists solely in-frame clones and lacks some. The table records about 180,000 clones, over 80% of them present only once. Sequencing was carried out using PBMCs. Every receptor here comes from a girl aged 10 to 17 in good health and CMV-seropositive. The CDR3 runs from the conserved cysteine through the conserved F or W. D genes are given only for firm matches. Expanded clones are given a class, and other clones once, few, many or no size at all.

D,V,size,J,DNA,CDR3
TRBD2,TRBV2,NA,TRBJ2-3,TGTGCCAGCAGTGAAGGGCTAGCGGGCACAGATACGCAGTATTTT,CASSEGLAGTDTQYF
NA,TRBV10-1,NA,TRBJ2-7,TGCGCCAGTAGTGCGTTCGGTGCACCCTACGAGCAGTACTTC,CASSAFGAPYEQYF
TRBD2,TRBV5-4,NA,TRBJ2-1,TGTGCCAGCAGCTTGGGAGTACCTCTAGCGGGAAGGTACAATGAGCAGTTCTTC,CASSLGVPLAGRYNEQFF
TRBD2,TRBV11-2,NA,TRBJ2-5,TGTGCCAGCAGCTTAGGAGCGGGATGGGAGACCCAGTACTTC,CASSLGAGWETQYF
NA,TRBV11-1,NA,TRBJ2-7,TGTGCCAGCAGCTTGGAGCACTACGAGCAGTACTTC,CASSLEHYEQYF
TRBD1,TRBV7-2,NA,TRBJ2-1,TGTGCCAGCAGCTTACGGGACAGGGGCAGTTCCTACAATGAGCAGTTCTTC,CASSLRDRGSSYNEQFF
TRBD1,TRBV9,NA,TRBJ2-1,TGTGCCAGCAGCGTAGCAGGACAGGGAGTTAACAATGAGCAGTTCTTC,CASSVAGQGVNNEQFF
TRBD1,TRBV7-9,NA,TRBJ1-2,TGTGCCAGCAGCGAGCGACAGGGGGCCTACGGTGGCTACACCTTC,CASSERQGAYGGYTF
NA,TRBV29-1,NA,TRBJ2-7,TGCAGCGGAGCGGAGAGCTCCTACGAGCAGTACTTC,CSGAESSYEQYF
TRBD2,TRBV27,NA,TRBJ2-7,TGTGCCAGCAGATTAGAGGGAGGGCCCGCGTACGAGCAGTACTTC,CASRLEGGPAYEQYF
TRBD2,TRBV6-4,NA,TRBJ2-1,TGTGCCAGCAGTCTAACTAGCGGGGGGTACAATGAGCAGTTCTTC,CASSLTSGGYNEQFF
TRBD2,TRBV5-1,NA,TRBJ2-3,TGCGCCAGCAGGCGAGGACTAGCGGGAGTTGCAGATACGCAGTATTTT,CASRRGLAGVADTQYF
NA,TRBV5-1,NA,TRBJ2-3,TGCGCCAGCAGCTTATATAGCGGCCCCACAGATACGCAGTATTTT,CASSLYSGPTDTQYF
TRBD2,TRBV6-1,few,TRBJ2-1,TGTGCCAGCAGTGATGAGGTAGCGGGGGGCAATGAGCAGTTCTTC,CASSDEVAGGNEQFF
TRBD1,TRBV11-2,NA,TRBJ1-3,TGTGCCAGCAGCTTAGACCCGAGACAGGGTGCAAACACCATATATTTT,CASSLDPRQGANTIYF
TRBD1,TRBV29-1,NA,TRBJ1-2,TGCAGCGTTGAACGGTACAGGGGAATCGGCTACACCTTC,CSVERYRGIGYTF
TRBD2,TRBV4-2,once,TRBJ2-1,TGTGCCAGCAGCCAAGTTTTTACTAGCGGGAGTGAAGAGCAGTTCTTC,CASSQVFTSGSEEQFF
NA,TRBV6-5,NA,TRBJ1-2,TGTGCCAGCAGGGTCAGCGCCGGGTCCAGCTATGGCTACACCTTC,CASRVSAGSSYGYTF
TRBD1,TRBV15,NA,TRBJ2-7,TGTGCCACCAGCAGAGATCCCCCATCGGGGACAGGGAGCGAGCAGTACTTC,CATSRDPPSGTGSEQYF
NA,TRBV7-9,NA,TRBJ2-7,TGTGCCAGCAGCCAACACAGTAACCCCTACGAGCAGTACTTC,CASSQHSNPYEQYF
TRBD2,TRBV9,NA,TRBJ2-7,TGTGCCAGCAGCGTAGGGCAGACTAGCGGAACTTACGAGCAGTACTTC,CASSVGQTSGTYEQYF
TRBD1,TRBV4-1,few,TRBJ1-5,TGCGCCAGCAGCCATCAGGACAGGGGAATGAATCAGCCCCAGCATTTT,CASSHQDRGMNQPQHF